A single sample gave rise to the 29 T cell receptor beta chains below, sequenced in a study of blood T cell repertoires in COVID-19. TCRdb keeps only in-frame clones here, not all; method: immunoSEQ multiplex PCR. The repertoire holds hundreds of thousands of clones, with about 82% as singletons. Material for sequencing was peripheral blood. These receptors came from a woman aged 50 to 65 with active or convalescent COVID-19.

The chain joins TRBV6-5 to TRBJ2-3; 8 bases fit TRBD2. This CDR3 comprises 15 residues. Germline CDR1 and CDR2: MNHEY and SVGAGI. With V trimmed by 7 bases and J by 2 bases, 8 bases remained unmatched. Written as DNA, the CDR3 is TGTGCCAGCACCATCGGGGGGGGATACACAGATACGCAGTATTTT. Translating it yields CASTIGGGYTDTQYF.

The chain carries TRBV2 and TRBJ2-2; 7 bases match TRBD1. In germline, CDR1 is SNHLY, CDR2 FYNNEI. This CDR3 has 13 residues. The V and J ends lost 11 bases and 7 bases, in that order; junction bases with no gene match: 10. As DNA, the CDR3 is TGTGCCGAAAGGGGGCTACAGGGCGGGGAGCTGTTTTTT. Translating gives CAERGLQGGELFF.

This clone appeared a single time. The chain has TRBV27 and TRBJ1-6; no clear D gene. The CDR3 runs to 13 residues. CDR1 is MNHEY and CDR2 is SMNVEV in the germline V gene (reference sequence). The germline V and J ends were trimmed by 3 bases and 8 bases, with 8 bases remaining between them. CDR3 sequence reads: CASSLSRDSPLHF. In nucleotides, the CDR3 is TGTGCCAGCAGTTTGTCTCGAGATTCACCCCTCCACTTT.

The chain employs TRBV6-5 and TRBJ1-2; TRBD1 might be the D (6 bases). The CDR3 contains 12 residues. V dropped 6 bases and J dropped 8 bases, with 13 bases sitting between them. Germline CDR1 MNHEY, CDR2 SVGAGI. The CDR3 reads CASRLDRPGYTF. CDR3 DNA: TGTGCCAGCAGGCTCGACAGGCCCGGCTACACCTTC.

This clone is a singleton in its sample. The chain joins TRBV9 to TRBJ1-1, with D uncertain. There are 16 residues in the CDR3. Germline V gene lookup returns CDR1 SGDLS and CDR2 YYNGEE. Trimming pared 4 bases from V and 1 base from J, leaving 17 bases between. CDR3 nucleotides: TGTGCCAGCAGCTCCCTTCGGGTGGCTGGGAACACTGAAGCTTTCTTT. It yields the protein CASSSLRVAGNTEAFF.

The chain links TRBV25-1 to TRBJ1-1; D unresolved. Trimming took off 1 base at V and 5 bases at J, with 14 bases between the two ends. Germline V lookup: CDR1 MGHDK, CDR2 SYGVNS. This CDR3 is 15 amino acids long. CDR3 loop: CASSESKGRRTEAFF. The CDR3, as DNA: TGTGCCAGCAGTGAATCCAAGGGTCGGAGGACTGAAGCTTTCTTT.

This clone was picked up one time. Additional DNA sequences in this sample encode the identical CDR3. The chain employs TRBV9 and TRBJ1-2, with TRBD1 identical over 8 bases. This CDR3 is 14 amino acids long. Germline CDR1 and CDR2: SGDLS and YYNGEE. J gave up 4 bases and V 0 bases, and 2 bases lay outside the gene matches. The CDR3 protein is CASSVGTGSYGYTF. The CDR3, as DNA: TGTGCCAGCAGCGTAGGGACAGGGAGCTATGGCTACACCTTC.

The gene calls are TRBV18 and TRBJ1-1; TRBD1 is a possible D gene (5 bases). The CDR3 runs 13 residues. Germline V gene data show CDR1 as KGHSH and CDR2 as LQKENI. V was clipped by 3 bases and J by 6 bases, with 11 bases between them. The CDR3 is CASSPSRVSEAFF. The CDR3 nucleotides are TGTGCCAGCTCACCTTCCAGGGTCTCTGAAGCTTTCTTT.

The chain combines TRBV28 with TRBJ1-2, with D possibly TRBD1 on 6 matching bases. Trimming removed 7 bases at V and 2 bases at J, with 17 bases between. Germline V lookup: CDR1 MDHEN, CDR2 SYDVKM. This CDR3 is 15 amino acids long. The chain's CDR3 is CASTTPGRGNYGYTF. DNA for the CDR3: TGTGCCAGCACCACCCCCGGCAGGGGAAACTATGGCTACACCTTC.

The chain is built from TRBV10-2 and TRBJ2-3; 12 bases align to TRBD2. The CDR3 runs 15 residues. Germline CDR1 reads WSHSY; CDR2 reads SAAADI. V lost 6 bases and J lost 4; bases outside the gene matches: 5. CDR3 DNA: TGCGCCAGCAGCCCCCTAGCGGGAGGGTCAGATACGCAGTATTTT. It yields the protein CASSPLAGGSDTQYF.

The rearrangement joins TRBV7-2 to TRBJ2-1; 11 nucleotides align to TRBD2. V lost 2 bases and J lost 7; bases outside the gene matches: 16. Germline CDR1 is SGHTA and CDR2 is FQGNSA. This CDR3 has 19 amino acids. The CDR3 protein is CASSLMGGSSGRARNEQFF. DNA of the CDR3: TGTGCCAGCAGCTTAATGGGCGGGAGTAGCGGGAGGGCCAGGAATGAGCAGTTCTTC.

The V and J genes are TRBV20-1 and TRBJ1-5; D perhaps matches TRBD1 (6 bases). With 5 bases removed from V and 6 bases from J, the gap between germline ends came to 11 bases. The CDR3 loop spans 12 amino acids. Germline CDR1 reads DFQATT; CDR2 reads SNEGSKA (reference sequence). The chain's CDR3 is CSARGGGQPQHF. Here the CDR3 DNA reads TGCAGTGCTCGTGGAGGGGGTCAGCCCCAGCATTTT.

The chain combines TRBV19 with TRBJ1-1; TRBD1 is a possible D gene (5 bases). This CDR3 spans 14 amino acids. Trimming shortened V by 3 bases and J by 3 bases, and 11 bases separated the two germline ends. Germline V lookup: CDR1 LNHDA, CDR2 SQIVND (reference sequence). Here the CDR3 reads CASSMGGFDTEAFF. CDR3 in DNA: TGTGCCAGTAGTATGGGGGGGTTCGACACTGAAGCTTTCTTT.

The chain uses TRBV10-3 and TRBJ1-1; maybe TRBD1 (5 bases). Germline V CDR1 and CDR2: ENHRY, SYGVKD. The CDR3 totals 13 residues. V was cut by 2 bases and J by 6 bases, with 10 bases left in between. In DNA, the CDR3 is TGTGCCATCAGTGAGCGGGGGGTAGCTGAAGCTTTCTTT. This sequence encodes CAISERGVAEAFF.

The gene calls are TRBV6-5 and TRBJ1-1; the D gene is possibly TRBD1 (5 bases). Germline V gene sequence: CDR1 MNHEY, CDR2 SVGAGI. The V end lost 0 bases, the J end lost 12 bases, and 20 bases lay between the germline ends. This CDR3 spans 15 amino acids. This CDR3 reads CASSYSRFKGVLTFF. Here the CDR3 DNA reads TGTGCCAGCAGTTACTCGAGGTTCAAAGGGGTGTTGACTTTCTTT.

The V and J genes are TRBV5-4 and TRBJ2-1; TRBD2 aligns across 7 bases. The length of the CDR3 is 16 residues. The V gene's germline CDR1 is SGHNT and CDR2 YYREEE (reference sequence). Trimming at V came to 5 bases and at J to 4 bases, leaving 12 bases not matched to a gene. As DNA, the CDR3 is TGTGCCAGCAGTCAGGGCGGCGGGAGTACATACAATGAGCAGTTCTTC. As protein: CASSQGGGSTYNEQFF.

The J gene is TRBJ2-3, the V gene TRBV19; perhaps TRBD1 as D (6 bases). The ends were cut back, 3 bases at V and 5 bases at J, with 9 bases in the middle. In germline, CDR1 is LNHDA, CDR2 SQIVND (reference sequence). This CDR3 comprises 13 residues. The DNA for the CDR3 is TGTGCCAGTAGTATCAACAGGGTAGATACGCAGTATTTT. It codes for CASSINRVDTQYF.

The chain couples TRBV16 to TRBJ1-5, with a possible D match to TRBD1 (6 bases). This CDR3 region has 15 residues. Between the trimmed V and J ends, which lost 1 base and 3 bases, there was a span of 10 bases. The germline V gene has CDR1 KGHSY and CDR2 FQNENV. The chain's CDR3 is CASSQFSGDNQPQHF. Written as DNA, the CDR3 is TGTGCCAGCAGCCAATTTTCAGGGGACAATCAGCCCCAGCATTTT.

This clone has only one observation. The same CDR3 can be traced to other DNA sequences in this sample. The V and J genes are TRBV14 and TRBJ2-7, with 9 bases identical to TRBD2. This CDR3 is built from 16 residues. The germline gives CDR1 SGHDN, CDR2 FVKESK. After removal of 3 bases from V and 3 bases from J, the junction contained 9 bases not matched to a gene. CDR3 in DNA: TGTGCCAGCAGCCAGAAGGGGCGGGGGGGGGACTACGAGCAGTACTTC. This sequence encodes CASSQKGRGGDYEQYF.

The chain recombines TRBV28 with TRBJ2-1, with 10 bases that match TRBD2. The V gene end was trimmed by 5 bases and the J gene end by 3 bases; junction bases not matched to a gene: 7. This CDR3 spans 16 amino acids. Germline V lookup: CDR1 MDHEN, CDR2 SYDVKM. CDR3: CASSHIAGGLYNEQFF. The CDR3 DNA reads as TGTGCCAGCAGTCACATAGCGGGAGGCCTCTACAATGAGCAGTTCTTC.

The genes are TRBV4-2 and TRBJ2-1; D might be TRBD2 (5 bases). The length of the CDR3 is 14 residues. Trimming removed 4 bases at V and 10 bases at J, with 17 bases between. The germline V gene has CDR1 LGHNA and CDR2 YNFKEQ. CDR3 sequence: CASSPQLTNREQFF. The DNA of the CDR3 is TGTGCCAGCAGCCCTCAACTGACTAACCGGGAGCAGTTCTTC.

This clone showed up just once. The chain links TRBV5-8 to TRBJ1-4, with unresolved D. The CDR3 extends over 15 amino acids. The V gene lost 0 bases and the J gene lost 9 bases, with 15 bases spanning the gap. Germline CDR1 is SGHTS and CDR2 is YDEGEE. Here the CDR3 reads CASSLGQRFSQKLFF. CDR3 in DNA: TGTGCCAGCAGCTTGGGTCAGAGGTTTTCCCAAAAACTGTTTTTT.

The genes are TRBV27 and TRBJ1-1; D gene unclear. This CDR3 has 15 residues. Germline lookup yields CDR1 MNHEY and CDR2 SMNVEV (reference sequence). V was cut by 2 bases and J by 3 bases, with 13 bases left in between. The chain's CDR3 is CASSLIPGRDTEAFF. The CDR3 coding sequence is TGTGCCAGCAGTTTAATTCCGGGTCGGGACACTGAAGCTTTCTTT.

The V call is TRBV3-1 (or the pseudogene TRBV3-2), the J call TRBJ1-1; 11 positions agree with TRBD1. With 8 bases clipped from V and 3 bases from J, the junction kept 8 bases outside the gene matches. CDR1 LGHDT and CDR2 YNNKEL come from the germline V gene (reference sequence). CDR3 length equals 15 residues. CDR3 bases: TGTGCCAGCGGGGGGACAGGGGGACGGCACACTGAAGCTTTCTTT. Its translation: CASGGTGGRHTEAFF.

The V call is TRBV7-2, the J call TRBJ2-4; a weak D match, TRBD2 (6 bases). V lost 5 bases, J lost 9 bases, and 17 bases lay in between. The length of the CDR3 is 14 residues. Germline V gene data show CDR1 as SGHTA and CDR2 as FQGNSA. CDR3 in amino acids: CASSPRGTRGIQYF. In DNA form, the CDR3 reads TGTGCCAGCAGCCCTCGCGGGACGAGAGGCATTCAGTACTTC.

The CDR3 DNA reads TGCGCCAGCAGCTCGGGACAGACCGCGCTGAACACTGAAGCTTTCTTT. The encoded protein is CASSSGQTALNTEAFF. The V gene is TRBV5-1, the J gene TRBJ1-1; 7 bases map to TRBD1. This CDR3 has 16 amino acids. The V gene end was trimmed by 3 bases and the J gene end by 0 bases; junction bases not matched to a gene: 8. The germline V gene has CDR1 SGHRS and CDR2 YFSETQ. Variable domain in full (rest from reference TRBV5-1 and TRBJ1-1): KAGVTQTPRYLIKTRGQQVTLSCSPISGHRSVSWYQQTPGQGLQFLFEYFSETQRNKGNFPGRFSGRQFSNSRSEMNVSTLELGDSALYLCASSSGQTALNTEAFFGQGTRLTVV.

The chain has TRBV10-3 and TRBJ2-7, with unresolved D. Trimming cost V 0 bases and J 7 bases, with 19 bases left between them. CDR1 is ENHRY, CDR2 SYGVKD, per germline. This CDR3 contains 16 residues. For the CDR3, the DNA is TGTGCCATCAGTGAGTCTACAGCCACCCAGGTGGGTGAGCAGTACTTC. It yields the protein CAISESTATQVGEQYF.

The CDR3 DNA reads TGTGCCAGCAGCTTAGTGACAGCCTCCTACGAGCAGTACTTC. It yields the protein CASSLVTASYEQYF. The rearrangement links TRBV5-5 to TRBJ2-7, with D tentatively TRBD1 (5 bases). V gave up 2 bases and J gave up 0 bases, with 9 bases separating them. Germline assignment: CDR1 SGHKS and CDR2 YYEKEE (reference sequence). The CDR3 is made up of 14 amino acids.

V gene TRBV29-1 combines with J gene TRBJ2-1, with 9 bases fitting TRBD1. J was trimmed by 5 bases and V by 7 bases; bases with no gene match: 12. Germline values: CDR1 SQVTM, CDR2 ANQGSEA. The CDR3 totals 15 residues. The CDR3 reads CSGAGGQGLDNEQFF. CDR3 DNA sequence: TGCAGCGGCGCTGGGGGACAGGGTTTGGACAATGAGCAGTTCTTC.